Sequencing of this T cell receptor (beta chain) was carried out in a study of blood T cell repertoires in COVID-19. Study summary: PBMCs, B-cell-depleted T cells, or T cells provided the cDNA or gDNA that made up the material.

In the original analysis: Estimation of nucleated cell counts relied on the amplification of reference gene primers. The assay was immunoSEQ multiplex PCR, and TCRdb's table has in-frame clones only and misses some. The V and J calls and clone size come from that table; D and trimming were worked out from the DNA. The sample lists about 220,000 clones, under 90% seen once, with 3% to 4.5% in the top ten. This sequence originates from a woman older than 75 with acute or convalescent COVID-19. The sample was peripheral blood.

CDR3 sequence (DNA): TGTGCCAGCAGCTTAGTTTCGGCGCGGCGGCAAGAGACCCAGTACTTC. Translation gives CASSLVSARRQETQYF. This chain links TRBV7-2 with TRBJ2-5; no firm D call. Deletions cut 1 base from V and 2 bases from J, with 14 bases between. The CDR3 loop spans 16 amino acids. Germline CDR1 and CDR2: SGHTA and FQGNSA.